This paragraph covers one T cell receptor beta chain sequence. Its antigen is not known. Only in-frame clones appear in the TCRdb table, and some are missing; sequencing was by immunoSEQ multiplex PCR. The sample gives 5,800 or so clones, roughly 70% of which show up once; about 1.9% is in the top ten. The CDR3 extends over 13 amino acids. In germline, CDR1 is LNHNV, CDR2 YYDKDF (reference sequence). J was trimmed by 1 base and V by 8 bases; bases with no gene match: 2. The data were obtained in a study of STAT5B mutations in CD4+ large granular lymphocyte leukemia. Study-level findings and limits: TRBV06-family usage was enriched in top patient clones (8/27) versus controls (2/35).

Source material: PBMCs. The sequence derives from a woman aged 70-85 years with CD4+ T-cell large granular lymphocyte leukemia. This chain links TRBV15 with TRBJ2-5; 9 positions agree with TRBD1. The CDR3, as DNA: TGTGCCACCGGACAGGGGCCCCAAGAGACCCAGTACTTC. Encoded protein: CATGQGPQETQYF.